This T cell receptor (beta chain) stems from a study of blood T cell repertoires in COVID-19. Either two negative PCRs, clearance, or symptom resolution qualified Cohort 3 donors as recovered. Only in-frame clones appear in the TCRdb table, and some are missing; sequencing was by immunoSEQ multiplex PCR. Of fewer than 350,000 clones listed, roughly 90% were seen once; the top ten hold 1.7%. The V gene's germline CDR1 is SNHLY and CDR2 FYNNEI. Trimming took 11 bases from V and 11 from J, leaving 15 bases between them. This CDR3 is built from 10 residues. The TCR originated in a woman in her forties who had recovered from COVID-19. Sequenced material: PBMCs or T cells enriched from blood (not recorded which). The genes are TRBV2 and TRBJ1-1; D not resolved. The CDR3 region is CAGGNGEAFF. The CDR3 DNA sequence: TGTGCCGGCGGGAATGGAGAGGCTTTCTTT.